This record covers a single TCR beta chain. Antigen: not known. One end of the junction fails to match germline, which may point to a read error. Time point: patch test 1, 2 weeks after DPC sensitization. Noted treatment: therapeutic diphenylcyclopropenone sensitization with weekly scalp DPC. The data originate from a study of human T cells and chemical hapten exposure. Looking at the study overall: Patch tests put 0.01% DPC on the upper back, and the results were checked at 6 days. Overall study results and limits: The immune response of these alopecia patients might not match healthy individuals'. The number of TCRs above 1 in 1000 frequency did not change after DPC sensitization.

Individual cDNA molecules (in the library) carried attached unique molecular identifiers. TCRdb re-called the RACE reads through MiXCR, storing one row per CDR3 protein. Of about 340,000 distinct CDR3 sequences listed, roughly 6.9% are singletons. CDR1 and CDR2 (germline): SNHLY, FYNNEI. The CDR3 is made up of 15 amino acids. Sequenced material: whole blood, taken in connection with sensitization to the hapten diphenylcyclopropenone (DPC). The sequence derives from a woman between 18 and 29 years old with alopecia areata. Some clones in this sample may be carry-over from other donors' samples. The chain has TRBV2 and TRBJ1-5; D perhaps matches TRBD1 (5 bases). The CDR3 nucleotides read TGTGCCAGCAGTCCGGGGGGTGGGAGCAATCAGCCCAAGCATTTT. It yields the protein CASSPGGGSNQPKHF.